These T cell receptor beta chains were read from a single sample in a study of blood T cell repertoires in COVID-19. Generated by immunoSEQ multiplex PCR, the TCRdb table keeps only in-frame clones and is missing some. In the table there are roughly 250,000 clones, roughly 80% of which are singletons. The specimen was peripheral blood. These receptors all stem from a woman of 80 years or more with active or convalescent COVID-19. Both conserved end residues are part of each CDR3. Each record gives: D gene, V gene, clone size, J gene, CDR3 DNA, CDR3 protein. A D gene is named only where the DNA matches it firmly. Size values are once, few and many counts, or a class for expanded clones, and some rows have none.

-	TRBV30	-	TRBJ2-7	TGTGCCTGGAGTGGGGCCATCAGCGAGCAGTACTTC	CAWSGAISEQYF
TRBD1	TRBV19	once	TRBJ1-2	TGTGCCAGTAGTATTCCAGGGGGCGTCTATGGCTACACCTTC	CASSIPGGVYGYTF
-	TRBV6-5	-	TRBJ1-2	TGTGCCAGCAGTCTAAGGACAGTTTATGGCTACACCTTC	CASSLRTVYGYTF
-	TRBV5-1	-	TRBJ1-5	TGCGCCAGCAGCTTGGGGGGGCGCGAGCAGCCCCAGCATTTT	CASSLGGREQPQHF
TRBD2	TRBV18	-	TRBJ2-7	TGTGCCAGCTCGTCCAAAGGGACTAGCGTATCCTACGAGCAGTACTTC	CASSSKGTSVSYEQYF
-	TRBV2	-	TRBJ1-6	TGTGCCAGCAGCGAACAGCGGCCCCTCCACTTT	CASSEQRPLHF
-	TRBV6-5	-	TRBJ2-2	TGTGCCAGCAGGTTGGGGGGATCTGTCATCGGGGAGCTGTTTTTT	CASRLGGSVIGELFF
TRBD1	TRBV9	-	TRBJ1-3	TGTGCCAGCAGCGCGCGGACAGGCGGAAACACCATATATTTT	CASSARTGGNTIYF
TRBD1	TRBV28	few	TRBJ1-5	TGTGCCAGCAGTTTATCGGGACAGGGCGATCAGCCCCAGCATTTT	CASSLSGQGDQPQHF
-	TRBV7-9	-	TRBJ1-1	TGTGCCAGCAGCTTATTGACATTAGCTGAAGCTTTCTTT	CASSLLTLAEAFF
TRBD1	TRBV3-1/TRBV3-2	-	TRBJ1-3	TGTGCCAGCAGCCCATATACAGGGGGTGGAAACACCATATATTTT	CASSPYTGGGNTIYF